The clone carrying this T cell receptor beta chain was counted ten times or more. The antigen is undetermined. In TCRdb, the 5' RACE reads were re-called with MiXCR into one record per CDR3 protein. This table has tens of thousands of distinct CDR3 sequences, about 12% appearing once. The source of the sample is a study of early T cells in non-severe SARS-CoV-2 infection. Overall study results and limits: VDJdb matches were skewed toward anti-spike CD8 T cell responses.

V was cut by 6 bases and J by 2 bases, with 11 bases left in between. The CDR3 has 13 amino acids. The specimen was whole blood. The source of this sequence is an adult who was a healthcare worker with PCR-confirmed SARS-CoV-2 infection or an uninfected control (not recorded which). The rearrangement joins TRBV12-3 or TRBV12-4 to TRBJ2-7, with a possible D match to TRBD1 (6 bases). CDR3 DNA: TGTGCCAGCAGCGCCCGGACAGCCTACGAGCAGTACTTC. Translation gives CASSARTAYEQYF.